The 24 T cell receptor beta chains below come from one sample, sequenced in a study of blood T cell repertoires in COVID-19. Produced via immunoSEQ multiplex PCR; TCRdb's table is partial and in-frame only. Found here are about 82,000 clones, around 83% of them singletons; the top ten hold about a sixth. The source material was peripheral blood. Source of these receptors: a woman aged 55-70 years with acute or convalescent COVID-19.

This clone was seen only a few times. In DNA form, the CDR3 reads TGCGCCAGCTTCCGGGGTGGGGTAAACCATCAGCCCCAGCATTTT. It codes for CASFRGGVNHQPQHF. The chain employs TRBV23-1 and TRBJ1-5; D not certain. TRBV23-1 is an open reading frame whose function is uncertain. The CDR3 spans 15 residues. With 8 bases removed from V and 5 bases from J, the gap between germline ends came to 19 bases.

The rearrangement uses TRBV21-1 and TRBJ2-7; the DNA was not compared with TRBD2, the D call given in the table. TRBV21-1 is a pseudogene locus. CDR3 length: 14 amino acids. This chain's CDR3 is CASSKRRLTYEQYF. The CDR3 DNA reads TGTGCCAGCAGCAAAAGACGACTCACCTACGAGCAGTACTTC.

This chain joins TRBV2 and TRBJ2-3, with D possibly being TRBD1 (5 bases). Germline values: CDR1 SNHLY, CDR2 FYNNEI. This CDR3 contains 19 residues. V shed 11 bases and J shed 3 bases, with 33 bases lying between them. CDR3 loop: CAGTFGRPTGAVSTDTQYF. The DNA of the CDR3 is TGTGCCGGCACGTTTGGGCGACCAACAGGTGCGGTCAGTACAGATACGCAGTATTTT.

In its sample, this clone was seen a few times. The chain employs TRBV5-5 and TRBJ2-6, with unresolved D. Trimming removed 2 bases from V and 4 bases from J, with 13 bases in between. CDR3 length: 16 residues. Germline-derived CDR1 and CDR2 are SGHKS and YYEKEE (reference sequence). The DNA for the CDR3 is TGTGCCAGCAGCTTAGAGGCGGATGCGGGGGCCAACGTCCTGACTTTC. Amino acid sequence: CASSLEADAGANVLTF.

This sequence joins TRBV11-3 and TRBJ2-1; 14 bases are a match to TRBD2. J lost 8 bases, V lost 4 bases, and 1 base had no gene match. Germline loops: CDR1 SGHNT, CDR2 YENEEA. This CDR3 spans 14 amino acids. The CDR3 DNA reads as TGTGCCAGCAGCTCGGGACTAGCGGGGGATGAGCAGTTCTTC. This translates into CASSSGLAGDEQFF.

The chain employs TRBV18 and TRBJ2-1; the match to TRBD2 covers 9 bases. The CDR3 loop spans 16 amino acids. Germline V lookup: CDR1 KGHSH, CDR2 LQKENI. The ends lost 6 bases at V and 2 bases at J; junction bases unmatched: 8. CDR3 protein: CASSPRLAGTYNEQFF. The CDR3 bases are TGTGCCAGCTCCCCCAGGCTAGCGGGGACCTACAATGAGCAGTTCTTC.

As DNA, the CDR3 is TGTGCCAGCAGCGCATTCACAGGGTTAAGCGGGGAGCTGTTTTTT. The encoded protein is CASSAFTGLSGELFF. The V gene is TRBV9, the J gene TRBJ2-2; D perhaps matches TRBD1 (6 bases). This CDR3 has 15 amino acids. Per the germline V gene, CDR1 is SGDLS and CDR2 is YYNGEE. Deletions cut 3 bases from V and 7 bases from J, with 16 bases between. Looking up the rest from reference TRBV9 and TRBJ2-2 gives the full variable domain: DSGVTQTPKHLITATGQRVTLRCSPRSGDLSVYWYQQSLDQGLQFLIQYYNGEERAKGNILERFSAQQFPDLHSELNLSSLELGDSALYFCASSAFTGLSGELFFGEGSRLTVL.

The chain links TRBV4-3 to TRBJ2-3; maybe TRBD2 (6 bases). CDR1 and CDR2 (germline): LGHNA, YSLEER. V lost 4 bases, J lost 4 bases, and 15 bases lay in between. CDR3 length: 15 residues. The CDR3 coding sequence is TGCGCCAGCAGCCTAGGACTATCGCCTTCAGATACGCAGTATTTT. Translating it yields CASSLGLSPSDTQYF.

V is TRBV7-2 and J is TRBJ2-4; D possibly corresponds to TRBD2 (6 bases). The V and J ends lost 5 bases and 2 bases respectively, with 22 bases between them. Germline lookup yields CDR1 SGHTA and CDR2 FQGNSA. The CDR3 contains 18 residues. CDR3 coding DNA: TGTGCCAGCAGCCCTAGCGCAGGTTCGGCGGGGTCCAAAAACATTCAGTACTTC. This sequence encodes CASSPSAGSAGSKNIQYF.

This chain connects TRBV5-6 to TRBJ1-5; no clear D gene. The V end lost 0 bases, the J end lost 7 bases, and 11 bases lay between the germline ends. The germline CDR1 and CDR2 sequences are SGHDT and YYEEEE. CDR3 length equals 14 residues. CDR3 amino acids: CASSLGLVGQPQHF. The CDR3 nucleotides are TGTGCCAGCAGCTTGGGTCTGGTTGGCCAGCCCCAGCATTTT.

The V gene is TRBV7-9, the J gene TRBJ2-7, with 10 bases that match TRBD2. The CDR3 runs 16 residues. Trimming took 9 bases from V and 2 from J; bases not matched to a gene: 13. CDR1 and CDR2 (germline): SEHNR, FQNEAQ (reference sequence). CDR3 DNA: TGTGCCAGTATAGAAACTAGCGGGACCCGTACCTACGAGCAGTACTTC. Amino acids: CASIETSGTRTYEQYF. Full variable domain (rest looked up from reference TRBV7-9 and TRBJ2-7): DTGVSQNPRHKITKRGQNVTFRCDPISEHNRLYWYRQTLGQGPEFLTYFQNEAQLEKSRLLSDRFSAERPKGSFSTLEIQRTEQGDSAMYLCASIETSGTRTYEQYFGPGTRLTVT.

J is TRBJ2-7 and V is TRBV5-8; 7 bases map to TRBD1. Germline V gene lookup returns CDR1 SGHTS and CDR2 YDEGEE. V lost 5 bases, J lost 4 bases, and 9 bases stayed unmatched. This CDR3 region has 14 residues. The CDR3 reads CASRLQGRVYEQYF. In DNA form, the CDR3 reads TGTGCCAGCAGGCTACAGGGGCGAGTATACGAGCAGTACTTC.

This clone was seen once. This chain uses TRBV29-1 with TRBJ2-3, with D possibly TRBD2 on 7 matching bases. The germline CDR1 and CDR2 sequences are SQVTM and ANQGSEA. V was cut by 6 bases and J by 2 bases, with 21 bases left in between. This CDR3 is built from 16 residues. The CDR3 DNA reads TGCAGCGTGGGTTTCTCGGGGGGACATTTCACAGATACGCAGTATTTT. It specifies CSVGFSGGHFTDTQYF.

This clone was seen only once. V is TRBV2 and J is TRBJ2-1, with a weak D call TRBD2 (6 bases). The CDR3 contains 15 residues. The germline CDR1 and CDR2 sequences are SNHLY and FYNNEI. V lost 3 bases and J 0 bases, leaving 9 bases between the germline ends. CDR3 residues: CASSDQTSSYNEQFF. CDR3 nucleotides: TGTGCCAGCAGTGACCAGACTAGCTCCTACAATGAGCAGTTCTTC.

V gene TRBV4-2 combines with J gene TRBJ2-7; the match to TRBD2 covers 8 bases. The CDR3 runs to 16 residues. J gave up 2 bases and V 3 bases, and 9 bases lay outside the gene matches. CDR1 and CDR2 (germline): LGHNA, YNFKEQ. Written as DNA, the CDR3 is TGTGCCAGCAGCCACCGCACCGCGGGGGGCCCCTACGAGCAGTACTTC. Encoded protein: CASSHRTAGGPYEQYF.

V is TRBV7-9 and J is TRBJ2-1, with 8 bases fitting TRBD2. CDR1 SEHNR and CDR2 FQNEAQ come from the germline V gene (reference sequence). The CDR3 sequence is 19 residues long. The J segment lost 0 bases and the V segment lost 8 bases, leaving 18 bases of the junction unmatched. The CDR3 loop is CASGPPLAGWGNSYNEQFF. The DNA for the CDR3 is TGTGCCAGCGGGCCCCCCCTAGCGGGTTGGGGGAACTCCTACAATGAGCAGTTCTTC.

The V call is TRBV4-1, the J call TRBJ2-1; TRBD1 aligns across 8 bases. Losses at the gene ends were 3 bases for V and 5 bases for J; bases not matched to a gene: 3. There are 14 residues in the CDR3. The V gene's germline CDR1 is MGHRA and CDR2 YSYEKL. CDR3 protein: CASSHLTGDNEQFF. The CDR3 bases are TGCGCCAGCAGCCACCTGACAGGGGACAATGAGCAGTTCTTC.

The sample holds one count of this clone. The chain links TRBV6-5 to TRBJ1-2, with D hard to call. CDR3 size: 11 residues. The V end was cut by 6 bases, the J end by 8 bases, with 10 bases between. The germline gives CDR1 MNHEY, CDR2 SVGAGI. The CDR3 loop reads CASRFLSGYTF. CDR3 DNA sequence: TGTGCCAGCAGGTTTTTAAGCGGCTACACCTTC.

CDR3 DNA sequence: TGTGCCAGCAGTTTATCCAGGACAGGCTACACCTTC. The encoded protein is CASSLSRTGYTF. The V gene is TRBV12-3 or TRBV12-4, the J gene TRBJ1-2; the D gene is possibly TRBD1 (5 bases). V lost 2 bases, J lost 8 bases, and 9 bases lay in between. The CDR3 is 12 residues long.

The sample holds one count of this clone. This chain uses TRBV5-5 with TRBJ2-1, with TRBD1 matching over 7 bases. The CDR3 loop spans 12 amino acids. The V segment lost 6 bases and the J segment 5 bases; nucleotides outside the gene matches: 2. From germline, CDR1 is SGHKS and CDR2 YYEKEE (reference sequence). CDR3 nucleotides: TGTGCCAGCAAGACAGGGAACAATGAGCAGTTCTTC. It is translated as CASKTGNNEQFF.

This chain links TRBV5-1 with TRBJ2-1; 13 bases line up with TRBD2. V shed 5 bases, J shed 6 bases, and the junction held 2 bases outside the gene matches. CDR3 length: 14 residues. The germline gives CDR1 SGHRS, CDR2 YFSETQ. CDR3 protein: CASSRTSGSNEQFF. The CDR3, as DNA: TGCGCCAGCAGTCGGACTAGCGGGAGCAATGAGCAGTTCTTC.

This clone was recorded many times. The rearrangement links TRBV3-1 (or the pseudogene TRBV3-2) to TRBJ2-2; D is uncertain. The germline V and J ends were trimmed by 5 bases and 8 bases, with 15 bases remaining between them. The CDR3 has 14 amino acids. The germline V gene has CDR1 LGHDT and CDR2 YNNKEL (reference sequence). The CDR3: CASSYPARLGELFF. The CDR3 DNA reads as TGTGCCAGCAGCTACCCAGCGAGGTTGGGGGAGCTGTTTTTT.

This chain connects TRBV7-8 to TRBJ2-3; 16 bases match TRBD2. V was clipped by 5 bases and J by 4 bases; unmatched bases: 9. The germline gives CDR1 SGHVS, CDR2 FQNEAQ. CDR3 size: 18 residues. The CDR3 sequence: CASSRSSGLAGGADTQYF. The CDR3 DNA reads as TGTGCCAGCAGCAGATCCTCGGGACTAGCGGGAGGGGCAGATACGCAGTATTTT.

This sequence joins TRBV6-5 and TRBJ1-3; no clear D. This CDR3 spans 14 amino acids. CDR1 MNHEY and CDR2 SVGAGI come from the germline V gene. Trimming removed 2 bases from V and 0 bases from J, with 5 bases in between. The CDR3 loop reads CASSYGSSGNTIYF. CDR3 sequence (DNA): TGTGCCAGCAGTTACGGGAGCTCTGGAAACACCATATATTTT.